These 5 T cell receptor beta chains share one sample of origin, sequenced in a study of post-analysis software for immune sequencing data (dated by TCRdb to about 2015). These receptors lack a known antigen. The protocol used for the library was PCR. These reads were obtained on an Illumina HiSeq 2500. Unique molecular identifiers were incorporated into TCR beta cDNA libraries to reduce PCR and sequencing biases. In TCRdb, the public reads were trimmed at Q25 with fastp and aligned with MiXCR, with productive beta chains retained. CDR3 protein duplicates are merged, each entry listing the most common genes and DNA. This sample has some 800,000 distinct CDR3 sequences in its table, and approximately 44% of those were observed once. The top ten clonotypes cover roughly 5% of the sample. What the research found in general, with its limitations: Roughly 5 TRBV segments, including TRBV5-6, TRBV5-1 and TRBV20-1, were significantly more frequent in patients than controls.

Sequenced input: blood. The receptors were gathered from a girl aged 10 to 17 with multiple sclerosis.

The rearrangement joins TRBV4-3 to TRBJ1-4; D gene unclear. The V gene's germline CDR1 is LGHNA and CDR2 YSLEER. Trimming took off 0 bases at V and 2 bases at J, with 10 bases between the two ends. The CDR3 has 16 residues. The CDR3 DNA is TGCGCCAGCAGCCAAGACGGGAGAGGGACTAATGAAAAACTGTTTTTT. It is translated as CASSQDGRGTNEKLFF.

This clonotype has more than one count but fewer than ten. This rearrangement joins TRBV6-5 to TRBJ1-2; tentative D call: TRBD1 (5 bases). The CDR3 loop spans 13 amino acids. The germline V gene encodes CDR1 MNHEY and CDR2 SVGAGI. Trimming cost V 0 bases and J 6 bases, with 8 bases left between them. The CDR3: CASSYSRGDGYTF. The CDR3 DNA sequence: TGTGCCAGCAGTTACTCACGGGGGGATGGCTACACCTTC.

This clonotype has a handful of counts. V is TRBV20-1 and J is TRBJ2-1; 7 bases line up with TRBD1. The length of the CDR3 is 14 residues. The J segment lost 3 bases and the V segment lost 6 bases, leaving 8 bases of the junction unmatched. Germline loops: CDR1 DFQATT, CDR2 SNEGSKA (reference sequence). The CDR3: CSALQGTNYNEQFF. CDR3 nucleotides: TGCAGTGCGCTACAGGGGACCAACTACAATGAGCAGTTCTTC.

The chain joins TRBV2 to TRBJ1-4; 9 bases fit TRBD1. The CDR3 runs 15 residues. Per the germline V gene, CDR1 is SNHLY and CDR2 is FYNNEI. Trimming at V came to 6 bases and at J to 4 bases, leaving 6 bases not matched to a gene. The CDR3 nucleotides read TGTGCCAGCAGAGGACAGGGGAGGCGTAATGAAAAACTGTTTTTT. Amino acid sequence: CASRGQGRRNEKLFF.

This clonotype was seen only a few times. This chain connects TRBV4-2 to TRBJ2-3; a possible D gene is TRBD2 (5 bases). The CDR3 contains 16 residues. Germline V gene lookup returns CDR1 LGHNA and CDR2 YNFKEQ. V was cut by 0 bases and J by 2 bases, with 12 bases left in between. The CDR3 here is CASSQDFSANTDTQYF. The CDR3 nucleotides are TGTGCCAGCAGCCAAGATTTTAGCGCTAACACAGATACGCAGTATTTT.